The 21 T cell receptor beta chains below come from one sample, sequenced in a study of blood T cell repertoires in COVID-19. This table comes from immunoSEQ multiplex PCR, and its TCRdb copy is limited to in-frame clones, with some not included. The sample consists of under 150,000 clones, 88% of them appearing once. Sequencing was performed on peripheral blood. All receptors derive from a man in his forties or fifties with acute or convalescent COVID-19.

This sequence joins TRBV27 and TRBJ2-1, with 15 bases lining up with TRBD2. The CDR3 sequence is 16 residues long. The germline V gene encodes CDR1 MNHEY and CDR2 SMNVEV (reference sequence). V lost 2 bases to trimming and J lost 14 bases; unmatched junction nucleotides: 10. CDR3 in DNA: TGTGCCAGCAGTTTAAGCTCTGGACTAGCGGGAGGGGTAGAGTTCTTC. As protein: CASSLSSGLAGGVEFF.

The chain couples TRBV19 to TRBJ2-6; D is unclear. This CDR3 has 17 residues. The V and J ends lost 5 bases and 0 bases respectively, with 14 bases between them. The germline V gene encodes CDR1 LNHDA and CDR2 SQIVND (reference sequence). CDR3 nucleotides: TGTGCCAGTAGTTCTAATTCGGGTGTCTCTGGGGCCAACGTCCTGACTTTC. As protein: CASSSNSGVSGANVLTF.

The chain couples TRBV18 to TRBJ2-5, with 13 bases aligning to TRBD2. V was pared by 3 bases and J by 5 bases, with 3 bases of the junction left unmatched. Germline V lookup: CDR1 KGHSH, CDR2 LQKENI. The CDR3 extends over 15 amino acids. The CDR3 sequence is CASSPPTSGRETQYF. The CDR3 nucleotides read TGTGCCAGCTCACCTCCGACTAGCGGGAGGGAGACCCAGTACTTC.

The rearrangement links TRBV7-6 to TRBJ2-1, with D unclear. This CDR3 is built from 13 residues. The germline V gene has CDR1 SGHVS and CDR2 FNYEAQ. The germline V and J ends were trimmed by 5 bases and 0 bases, with 5 bases remaining between them. The CDR3 region is CASSRSSYNEQFF. CDR3 nucleotides: TGTGCCAGCAGCCGGAGCTCCTACAATGAGCAGTTCTTC.

The chain joins TRBV7-9 to TRBJ2-7; 15 bases line up with TRBD2. The CDR3 spans 19 residues. The V segment lost 5 bases and the J segment 3 bases; nucleotides outside the gene matches: 14. Per germline, CDR1 SEHNR and CDR2 FQNEAQ (reference sequence). In nucleotides, the CDR3 is TGTGCCAGCAGCGCAGGGACTAGCGGGAGGACAAGGGGGATCTACGAGCAGTACTTC. Encoded protein: CASSAGTSGRTRGIYEQYF.

The CDR3 sequence is CASMDRYSNQPQHF. The CDR3 DNA is TGTGCCAGCATGGACAGATATAGCAATCAGCCCCAGCATTTT. The genes are TRBV27 and TRBJ1-5, with TRBD1 as a possible D gene (6 bases). Per germline, CDR1 MNHEY and CDR2 SMNVEV (reference sequence). V gave up 7 bases and J gave up 0 bases, with 10 bases separating them. This CDR3 is 14 amino acids long.

The chain employs TRBV5-1 and TRBJ2-7, with a possible D match to TRBD1 (6 bases). The V gene's germline CDR1 is SGHRS and CDR2 YFSETQ. V shed 0 bases and J shed 3 bases, with 16 bases lying between them. The CDR3 runs 16 residues. This CDR3 reads CASSLAPIAGDYEQYF. The CDR3 coding sequence is TGCGCCAGCAGCTTGGCCCCTATCGCAGGGGACTACGAGCAGTACTTC.

This clone was detected once. The V and J genes are TRBV11-1 and TRBJ1-1; 10 bases are shared with TRBD1. V was clipped by 5 bases and J by 2 bases; unmatched bases: 5. The CDR3 extends over 15 amino acids. The germline V gene encodes CDR1 SGHAT and CDR2 FQDESV (reference sequence). CDR3 region: CASSGGQGLNTEAFF. The CDR3 region has the DNA TGTGCCAGCAGCGGGGGACAGGGGCTAAACACTGAAGCTTTCTTT.

This chain uses TRBV9 with TRBJ2-3, with D uncertain. This CDR3 has 13 residues. Trimming stripped 1 base from V and 3 bases from J, with 6 bases between. Germline CDR1 SGDLS, CDR2 YYNGEE. As DNA, the CDR3 is TGTGCCAGCAGCGTAAAGAGGACAGATACGCAGTATTTT. This encodes CASSVKRTDTQYF.

V and J are TRBV5-5 and TRBJ2-7, with D uncertain. The V and J ends lost 1 base and 2 bases respectively, with 7 bases between them. The CDR3 has 13 residues. Per germline, CDR1 SGHKS and CDR2 YYEKEE (reference sequence). The CDR3: CASSLPEAYEQYF. In DNA form, the CDR3 reads TGTGCCAGCAGCTTGCCAGAAGCCTACGAGCAGTACTTC.

The rearrangement links TRBV11-2 to TRBJ1-4, with 7 bases lining up with TRBD1. The CDR3 consists of 16 residues. Per germline, CDR1 SGHAT and CDR2 FQNNGV. Trimming removed 5 bases from V and 0 bases from J; junction bases left unmatched: 6. The CDR3 bases are TGTGCCAGCAGCAAGGGGGCGAGTTCAACTAATGAAAAACTGTTTTTT. As protein: CASSKGASSTNEKLFF.

CDR3 protein: CATSDSTGVNEKLFF. CDR3 nucleotide sequence: TGTGCCACCAGTGATTCTACAGGGGTTAATGAAAAACTGTTTTTT. The chain couples TRBV24-1 to TRBJ1-4, with 7 bases aligning to TRBD1. V gave up 2 bases and J gave up 4 bases; unmatched junction bases: 3. CDR1 KGHDR and CDR2 SFDVKD come from the germline V gene. CDR3 length: 15 amino acids.

This clone was seen a few times. The chain recombines TRBV3-1 (or the pseudogene TRBV3-2) with TRBJ2-1; D is perhaps TRBD1 (5 bases). With 0 bases removed from V and 2 bases from J, the gap between germline ends came to 8 bases. This CDR3 has 15 amino acids. Germline CDR1 is LGHDT and CDR2 is YNNKEL (reference sequence). The CDR3 protein is CASSQDRATYNEQFF. CDR3 DNA sequence: TGTGCCAGCAGCCAAGACAGGGCCACCTACAATGAGCAGTTCTTC.

This clone has a single count. V is TRBV13 and J is TRBJ2-7; TRBD2 matches at 9 bases. With V trimmed by 3 bases and J by 2 bases, 5 bases remained unmatched. CDR1 is PRHDT and CDR2 is FYEKMQ in the germline V gene (reference sequence). The CDR3 spans 15 residues. The CDR3 sequence: CASSLGGRGPYEQYF. The CDR3 DNA follows: TGTGCCAGCAGCTTGGGCGGGAGGGGCCCCTACGAGCAGTACTTC. Drawing the rest from reference TRBV13 and TRBJ2-7, the complete variable domain is AAGVIQSPRHLIKEKRETATLKCYPIPRHDTVYWYQQGPGQDPQFLISFYEKMQSDKGSIPDRFSAQQFSDYHSELNMSSLELGDSALYFCASSLGGRGPYEQYFGPGTRLTVT.

There are a few counts of this clone. This chain links TRBV7-9 with TRBJ1-4; 12 bases agree with TRBD1. Per the germline V gene, CDR1 is SEHNR and CDR2 is FQNEAQ (reference sequence). V trimming: 8 bases; J trimming: 8 bases; junction bases outside the gene matches: 9. The CDR3 consists of 15 residues. The CDR3 loop is CASGTGGAIGEKLFF. CDR3 coding DNA: TGTGCCAGCGGGACAGGGGGCGCGATAGGGGAAAAACTGTTTTTT.

V usage is TRBV7-2 and J usage is TRBJ2-3; D perhaps matches TRBD1 (6 bases). The germline gives CDR1 SGHTA, CDR2 FQGNSA. This CDR3 has 16 amino acids. Between the trimmed V and J ends, which lost 5 bases and 1 base, there was a span of 16 bases. The CDR3, as DNA: TGTGCCAGCAGCGCCACCGGGACAAAGGGCACAGATACGCAGTATTTT. It is translated as CASSATGTKGTDTQYF.

The gene calls are TRBV15 and TRBJ1-5; TRBD1 is a possible D gene (6 bases). The CDR3 totals 14 residues. Germline V gives CDR1 LNHNV, CDR2 YYDKDF (reference sequence). V gave up 1 base and J gave up 5 bases, with 9 bases separating them. CDR3 sequence: CATSRAQGDQPQHF. The DNA for the CDR3 is TGTGCCACCAGCAGAGCACAGGGCGATCAGCCCCAGCATTTT.

V is TRBV4-1 and J is TRBJ1-1; no firm D call. V gave up 0 bases and J gave up 4 bases, with 12 bases separating them. Germline lookup yields CDR1 MGHRA and CDR2 YSYEKL. CDR3 length: 15 amino acids. The DNA of the CDR3 is TGCGCCAGCAGCCAAGATCTGAGGTTTGGCACTGAAGCTTTCTTT. Amino acid sequence: CASSQDLRFGTEAFF.

This chain connects TRBV13 to TRBJ1-2; 8 bases fit TRBD1. V shed 2 bases, J shed 4 bases, and the junction held 0 bases outside the gene matches. Per germline, CDR1 PRHDT and CDR2 FYEKMQ (reference sequence). The CDR3 covers 13 residues. The CDR3 is CASSLTGGYGYTF. DNA for the CDR3: TGTGCCAGCAGCTTAACAGGGGGCTATGGCTACACCTTC.

The CDR3 DNA reads TGCGCCACCCAATCTGGACAGGGGACCTCGGGTGGCTACACCTTC. As protein: CATQSGQGTSGGYTF. V usage is TRBV5-1 and J usage is TRBJ1-2, with 9 positions matching TRBD1. Germline CDR1 and CDR2: SGHRS and YFSETQ. This CDR3 comprises 15 residues. V lost 9 bases to trimming and J lost 7 bases; unmatched junction nucleotides: 16.

V is TRBV10-3 and J is TRBJ2-7; 9 nucleotides match TRBD1. The CDR3 spans 15 residues. The germline V gene encodes CDR1 ENHRY and CDR2 SYGVKD. J lost 2 bases, V lost 0 bases, and 2 bases had no gene match. The CDR3 DNA follows: TGTGCCATCAGTGAGTCGACAGGGGGAACCTACGAGCAGTACTTC. Translation: CAISESTGGTYEQYF.